The source of this TCR beta chain is a study of cytomegalovirus exposure and HLA in healthy donors. Study conclusions and caveats: TCR beta V- and J-gene trimming, according to a later analysis, was linked to a missense DCLRE1C variant. Most TCRs appeared rarely, but some public TCRs recurred in many donors.

Germline lookup yields CDR1 SNHLY and CDR2 FYNNEI. V was cut by 4 bases and J by 7 bases, with 10 bases left in between. The CDR3 spans 12 residues. PCR was performed using 60 Vbeta and 13 Jbeta primers. Sequenced by immunoSEQ multiplex PCR; TCRdb stores in-frame clones only, minus some. The repertoire consists of about 120,000 clones, with 80% occurring once and the leading ten covering about 8.9%. On this clone: Its specificity is unknown.

The receptor was isolated from a man in his thirties or forties in good health and CMV-seropositive. Sequencing input: PBMCs. The chain links TRBV2 to TRBJ1-2; no clear D gene. This chain's CDR3 is CASSGGDGGYTF. CDR3 DNA: TGTGCCAGCAGTGGCGGGGATGGTGGCTACACCTTC. The variable domain in full, with the rest retrieved from reference TRBV2 and TRBJ1-2, is EPEVTQTPSHQVTQMGQEVILRCVPISNHLYFYWYRQILGQKVEFLVSFYNNEISEKSEIFDDQFSVERPDGSNFTLKIRSTKLEDSAMYFCASSGGDGGYTFGSGTRLTVV.